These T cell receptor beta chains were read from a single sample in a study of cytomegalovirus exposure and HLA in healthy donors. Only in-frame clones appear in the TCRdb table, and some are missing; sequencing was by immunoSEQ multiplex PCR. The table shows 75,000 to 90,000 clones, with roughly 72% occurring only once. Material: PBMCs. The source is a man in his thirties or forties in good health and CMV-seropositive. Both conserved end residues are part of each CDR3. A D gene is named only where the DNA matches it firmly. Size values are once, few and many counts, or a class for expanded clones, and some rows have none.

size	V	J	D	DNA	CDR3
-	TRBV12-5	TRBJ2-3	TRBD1	TGTGCTAGTGGGGGGCTCCGGGACAGGGCCCAGTATTTT	CASGGLRDRAQYF
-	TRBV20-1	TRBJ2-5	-	TGCAGTGCTAAGGGGTTGGAGACCCAGTACTTC	CSAKGLETQYF
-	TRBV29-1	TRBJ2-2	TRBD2	TGCAGCGTGGGGACTAGCGGGGGGGCCGATGGGGAGCTGTTTTTT	CSVGTSGGADGELFF
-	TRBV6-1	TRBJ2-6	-	TGTGCCAGCATGGCAGCTGGGGCCAACGTCCTGACTTTC	CASMAAGANVLTF
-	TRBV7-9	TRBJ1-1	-	TGTGCCAGCAGCTATGCGGCGGGCGTCACTGAAGCTTTCTTT	CASSYAAGVTEAFF
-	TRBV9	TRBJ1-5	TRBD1	TGTGCCAGCAGCGTCGGGACAGGGGACAATCAGCCCCAGCATTTT	CASSVGTGDNQPQHF
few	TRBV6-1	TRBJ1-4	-	TGTGCCAGCAGTGAAGGGGGGGTCACTAATGAAAAACTGTTTTTT	CASSEGGVTNEKLFF
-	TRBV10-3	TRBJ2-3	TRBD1	TGTGCCATCAGCCAGGGGGCAGCGACAGATACGCAGTATTTT	CAISQGAATDTQYF
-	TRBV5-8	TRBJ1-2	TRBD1	TGTGCCAGCAGCCCTCGGACAGGGGGCTACTATGGCTACACCTTC	CASSPRTGGYYGYTF
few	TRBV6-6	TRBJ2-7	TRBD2	TGTGCCAGCAGTCGCCAACGCGAGCGGGACCCCGAGCAGTACTTC	CASSRQRERDPEQYF
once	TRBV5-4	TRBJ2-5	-	TGTGCCAGCAGCCCACCGGGACTCCAAGAGACCCAGTACTTC	CASSPPGLQETQYF
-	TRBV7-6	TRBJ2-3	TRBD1	TGTGCCAGCAGCTTACTAGAGAGGGGGCTCTACACAGATACGCAGTATTTT	CASSLLERGLYTDTQYF
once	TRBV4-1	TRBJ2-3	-	TGCGCCAGCAGCCAAGATGGAGGGGTCGGAGATACGCAGTATTTT	CASSQDGGVGDTQYF
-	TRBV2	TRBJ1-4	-	TGTGCCAGCTCCCTCGGGGATACTAATGAAAAACTGTTTTTT	CASSLGDTNEKLFF
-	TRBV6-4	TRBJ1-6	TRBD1	TGTGCCAGCAGAGCCGGGACAGGGTTTTCACCCCTCCACTTT	CASRAGTGFSPLHF
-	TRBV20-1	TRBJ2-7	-	TGCAGCACTATAAGCTCCTACGAGCAGTACTTC	CSTISSYEQYF
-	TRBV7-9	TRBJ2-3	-	TGTGCCAGCAGCCTACAGACAGATACGCAGTATTTT	CASSLQTDTQYF
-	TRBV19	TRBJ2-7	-	TGTGCCAGTAGATGGGGACAAGGAAACTACGAGCAGTACTTC	CASRWGQGNYEQYF
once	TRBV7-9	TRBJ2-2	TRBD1	TGTGCCAGCAGCCGGACAGGGGAGAACACCGGGGAGCTGTTTTTT	CASSRTGENTGELFF
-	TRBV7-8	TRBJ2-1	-	TGTGCCAGCAGCTTATTTAGGGGAATAACCTACAATGAGCAGTTCTTC	CASSLFRGITYNEQFF
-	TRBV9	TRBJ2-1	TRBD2	TGTGCCAGCAGCGTAAGCGGGGACTCCTACAATGAGCAGTTCTTC	CASSVSGDSYNEQFF
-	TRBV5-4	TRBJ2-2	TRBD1	TGTGCCAGCAGCGGGACAGGGCGCACCGGGGAGCTGTTTTTT	CASSGTGRTGELFF
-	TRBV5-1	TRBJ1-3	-	TGCGCCAGCAGCTTGATTTTGAGCTCTGGAAACACCATATATTTT	CASSLILSSGNTIYF
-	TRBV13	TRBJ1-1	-	TGTGCCAGCAGTTACACCTCAGGGAACACTGAAGCTTTCTTT	CASSYTSGNTEAFF
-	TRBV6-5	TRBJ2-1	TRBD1	TGTGCCAGCAGTTTTCGGACAGGGTTTACCGATGAGCAGTTCTTC	CASSFRTGFTDEQFF
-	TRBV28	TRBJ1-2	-	TGTGCCAGCAGCCTTCATGGCTACACCTTC	CASSLHGYTF
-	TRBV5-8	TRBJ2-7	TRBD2	TGTGCCAGCAGCGGCCTGACTAGCGGGGGGGCGAGGGAGCAGTACTTC	CASSGLTSGGAREQYF
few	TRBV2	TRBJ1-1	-	TGTGCCAGCAGCGCCCGCGGGATCACTGAAGCTTTCTTT	CASSARGITEAFF
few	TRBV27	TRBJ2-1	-	TGTGCCAGCAGTCGTGACAGACATGGATACAATGAGCAGTTCTTC	CASSRDRHGYNEQFF
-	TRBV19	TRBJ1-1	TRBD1	TGTGCCAGTCGAGGACAGGAGAACACTGAAGCTTTCTTT	CASRGQENTEAFF
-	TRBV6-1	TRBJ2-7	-	TGTGCCAGCGGTGTGGAACAGGGCAGCTACGAGCAGTACTTC	CASGVEQGSYEQYF
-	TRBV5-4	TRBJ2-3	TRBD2	TGTGCCAGCAGCTCTGGACTAGACTCAGATACGCAGTATTTT	CASSSGLDSDTQYF
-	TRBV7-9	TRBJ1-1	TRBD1	TGTGCCAGCAGTCGAGGACAGGTAGAAGCTTTCTTT	CASSRGQVEAFF
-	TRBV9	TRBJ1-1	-	TGTGCCAGCAGCGTTCCGGGAGACACTGAAGCTTTCTTT	CASSVPGDTEAFF
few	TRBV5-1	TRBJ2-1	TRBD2	TGCGCCAGCAGCTTGGTGGGACTAGCGGGGACGGCATCCTACAATGAGCAGTTCTTC	CASSLVGLAGTASYNEQFF
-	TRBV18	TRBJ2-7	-	TGTGCCAGCTCACGTTCCGACATACTCTCCTACGAGCAGTACTTC	CASSRSDILSYEQYF
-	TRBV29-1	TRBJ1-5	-	TGCAGCGTTGGCGGCAGGGTTGGACAGCCCCAGCATTTT	CSVGGRVGQPQHF
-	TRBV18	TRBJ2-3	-	TGTGCCAGCTCCACCCGGACAAGCACAGATACGCAGTATTTT	CASSTRTSTDTQYF
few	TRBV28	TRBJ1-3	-	TGTGCCAGCAGTTCTATACAGGGCAACACCATATATTTT	CASSSIQGNTIYF
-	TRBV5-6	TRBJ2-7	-	TGTGCCAGCAGCTTAAGTGGGAGTGACGAGCAGTACTTC	CASSLSGSDEQYF
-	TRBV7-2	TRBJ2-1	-	TGTGCCAGCAGCCCCCGACTAGTTGAGCAGTTCTTC	CASSPRLVEQFF
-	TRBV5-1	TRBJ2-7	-	TGCGCCAGCAGCTTGGACAACTCCTACGAGCAGTACTTC	CASSLDNSYEQYF
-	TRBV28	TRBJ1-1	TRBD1	TGTGCCAGCAGTTGGGGACAGCTTGAAGCTTTCTTT	CASSWGQLEAFF
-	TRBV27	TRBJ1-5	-	TGTGCCAGCAGTTTCAACAGTTATAGCAATCAGCCCCAGCATTTT	CASSFNSYSNQPQHF
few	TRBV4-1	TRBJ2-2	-	TGCGCCAGCAGCCAAGACACAGGGGAGCTGTTTTTT	CASSQDTGELFF